This T cell receptor (beta chain) is from a study of blood T cells in healthy people across ages. For the second PCR, which ran for about 6 to 11 cycles, a sample-barcoded 5' primer and a J-beta primer mix were used. Via MiXCR, TCRdb re-called the 5' RACE reads, giving one row per CDR3 protein. The sample lists about 780,000 distinct CDR3 sequences, about half seen once, with about a sixth in the top ten. Study observations and caveats: Naive CD4+ cells and diversity were both higher in long-lived donors than in aged donors. Per million T cells, the diversity of TCR beta decreased roughly linearly as age advanced.

This clonotype appeared many times. The antigen remains undetermined. The CDR3 covers 16 residues. V lost 0 bases to trimming and J lost 0 bases, with 11 bases between them. Germline CDR1 and CDR2: DFQATT and SNEGSKA (reference sequence). Source material: blood. The receptor comes from a man at least 80 years old in good health. The chain recombines TRBV20-1 with TRBJ1-4; D perhaps matches TRBD1 (6 bases). The CDR3 nucleotides are TGCAGTGCTAGAGATCAACAGGGCTCAACTAATGAAAAACTGTTTTTT. Translation gives CSARDQQGSTNEKLFF.